These 25 T cell receptor beta chains originate from one sample sequenced in a study of T cell responses to AZD1222 COVID-19 vaccine. Produced via immunoSEQ multiplex PCR; TCRdb's table is partial and in-frame only. This table holds around 160,000 clones, approximately 90% found once. The source material was peripheral blood, sampled 28 days after the second AZD1222 dose. The receptors were gathered from an adult who received the AZD1222 COVID-19 vaccine.

For the CDR3, the DNA is TGTGCCTGGAGCCTAAGACCAACGGGGGGCTCAACCTACGAGCAGTACTTC. This gives the protein CAWSLRPTGGSTYEQYF. The chain couples TRBV30 to TRBJ2-7, with D maybe TRBD2 (7 bases). The CDR3 spans 17 residues. Trimming cost V 3 bases and J 2 bases, with 23 bases left between them. Germline V gene sequence: CDR1 GTSNPN, CDR2 SVGIG (reference sequence).

This chain joins TRBV19 and TRBJ1-2; perhaps TRBD1 as D (6 bases). Trimming shortened V by 6 bases and J by 8 bases, and 16 bases separated the two germline ends. The CDR3 extends over 13 amino acids. Germline assignment: CDR1 LNHDA and CDR2 SQIVND (reference sequence). CDR3: CASRGQGSNGYTF. In DNA form, the CDR3 reads TGTGCCAGTAGGGGCCAGGGGAGTAACGGCTACACCTTC.

The rearrangement links TRBV24-1 to TRBJ2-7; 8 bases map to TRBD1. The CDR3 covers 13 residues. With V trimmed by 5 bases and J by 5 bases, 4 bases remained unmatched. Germline-derived CDR1 and CDR2 are KGHDR and SFDVKD. CDR3 protein: CATSGQGRHEQYF. The CDR3 bases are TGTGCCACCAGTGGACAGGGGAGGCACGAGCAGTACTTC.

The table lists this clone with a count of one. This rearrangement joins TRBV4-3 to TRBJ2-2; maybe TRBD2 (6 bases). Germline V gives CDR1 LGHNA, CDR2 YSLEER. The CDR3 extends over 19 amino acids. V lost 0 bases to trimming and J lost 2 bases, with 19 bases between them. The CDR3 DNA sequence: TGCGCCAGCAGCCAAGAATGGCCTAAGGCTAGCGCCAACACCGGGGAGCTGTTTTTT. Translating it yields CASSQEWPKASANTGELFF.

The CDR3 sequence is CASSTQGPYGYTF. The CDR3 DNA reads as TGTGCCAGCAGCACACAGGGCCCCTATGGCTACACCTTC. The chain recombines TRBV9 with TRBJ1-2; perhaps TRBD1 as D (6 bases). CDR3 length: 13 amino acids. The germline gives CDR1 SGDLS, CDR2 YYNGEE. V lost 4 bases to trimming and J lost 4 bases, with 11 bases between them.

The J gene is TRBJ1-4, the V gene TRBV6-6; no clear D gene. This CDR3 has 15 residues. Trimming pared 6 bases from V and 0 bases from J, leaving 11 bases between. CDR1 and CDR2 from the germline V gene are MNHNY and SVGAGI (reference sequence). For the CDR3, the DNA is TGTGCCAGCAGCGGCAGGACCACAACTAATGAAAAACTGTTTTTT. Protein: CASSGRTTTNEKLFF.

CDR3 protein: CASSQDVREKLFF. The CDR3 nucleotides are TGTGCCAGCAGCCAAGATGTTCGTGAAAAACTGTTTTTT. This rearrangement joins TRBV3-1 (or the pseudogene TRBV3-2) to TRBJ1-4; D not resolved. The V end lost 0 bases, the J end lost 7 bases, and 6 bases lay between the germline ends. The V gene's germline CDR1 is LGHDT and CDR2 YNNKEL (reference sequence). The CDR3 sequence is 13 residues long.

The chain recombines TRBV6-2 or TRBV6-3 with TRBJ2-3; TRBD2 agrees at 10 bases. With V trimmed by 5 bases and J by 2 bases, 1 base remained unmatched. Germline V lookup: CDR1 MNHEY, CDR2 SVGEGT. The CDR3 spans 14 residues. Here the CDR3 DNA reads TGTGCCAGCAGTAGCGGGAGGGCCACAGATACGCAGTATTTT. Encoded protein: CASSSGRATDTQYF.

V usage is TRBV5-5 and J usage is TRBJ1-1; D remains ambiguous. The ends were cut back, 4 bases at V and 7 bases at J, with 17 bases in the middle. The CDR3 is 14 residues long. CDR1 and CDR2 (germline): SGHKS, YYEKEE (reference sequence). The CDR3 sequence: CASSPVGRRIEAFF. The CDR3 bases are TGTGCCAGCAGCCCCGTAGGGAGGAGGATTGAAGCTTTCTTT.

The chain joins TRBV5-8 to TRBJ1-1; TRBD1 aligns across 7 bases. Germline V gene sequence: CDR1 SGHTS, CDR2 YDEGEE. Germline trimming cut 4 bases from V and 0 bases from J; bases unmatched to any gene: 12. The CDR3 is 17 amino acids. CDR3 residues: CASSPNFMTGLNTEAFF. CDR3 nucleotides: TGTGCCAGCAGCCCCAACTTCATGACAGGGCTGAACACTGAAGCTTTCTTT.

The chain joins TRBV19 to TRBJ1-5; no reliable D call. The CDR3 is 15 residues long. With 0 bases removed from V and 6 bases from J, the gap between germline ends came to 12 bases. CDR1 is LNHDA and CDR2 is SQIVND in the germline V gene (reference sequence). CDR3 sequence reads: CASSIEGRGVQPQHF. Written as DNA, the CDR3 is TGTGCCAGTAGTATAGAGGGAAGAGGAGTTCAGCCCCAGCATTTT.

This clone was found a few times. CDR3 sequence reads: CASSPLAGENTGELFF. In DNA form, the CDR3 reads TGTGCCAGCAGCCCTCTAGCGGGAGAGAACACCGGGGAGCTGTTTTTT. This chain uses TRBV11-3 with TRBJ2-2, with 10 bases identical to TRBD2. The J segment lost 1 base and the V segment lost 5 bases, leaving 4 bases of the junction unmatched. The CDR3 loop spans 16 amino acids. Per the germline V gene, CDR1 is SGHNT and CDR2 is YENEEA.

The chain employs TRBV6-5 and TRBJ2-1, with 10 bases matching TRBD2. V shed 5 bases and J 7 bases; nucleotides not matched to a gene: 8. The length of the CDR3 is 15 residues. Germline V gives CDR1 MNHEY, CDR2 SVGAGI. CDR3 sequence reads: CASSPLAGVGNEQFF. CDR3 nucleotide sequence: TGTGCCAGCAGTCCCCTAGCGGGGGTCGGGAATGAGCAGTTCTTC.

J is TRBJ2-1 and V is TRBV6-2 or TRBV6-3; D is ambiguous. V was clipped by 2 bases and J by 0 bases, with 8 bases between them. The germline gives CDR1 MNHEY, CDR2 SVGEGT. The CDR3 has 15 amino acids. In DNA, the CDR3 is TGTGCCAGCAGTTACGGCAGCATCTCCTACAATGAGCAGTTCTTC. Its protein product is CASSYGSISYNEQFF.

The V and J genes are TRBV6-4 and TRBJ1-2; D unresolved. The germline V and J ends were trimmed by 2 bases and 0 bases, with 10 bases remaining between them. The germline V gene encodes CDR1 MRHNA and CDR2 SNTAGT. CDR3 length: 15 amino acids. CDR3 region: CASSDGNSPNYGYTF. The DNA of the CDR3 is TGTGCCAGCAGTGACGGGAACAGTCCTAACTATGGCTACACCTTC.

This clone has only a few counts. The chain has TRBV30 and TRBJ1-1; TRBD1 might be the D (6 bases). V was trimmed by 0 bases and J by 3 bases, leaving 17 bases between them. CDR1 and CDR2 (germline): GTSNPN, SVGIG (reference sequence). The CDR3 is 16 amino acids. The CDR3 DNA reads as TGTGCCTGGAGTGTAGACGTCAGGGGAGTGTACACTGAAGCTTTCTTT. Its translation: CAWSVDVRGVYTEAFF.

The rearrangement links TRBV3-1 (or the pseudogene TRBV3-2) to TRBJ2-3, with D possibly being TRBD2 (6 bases). The germline V gene has CDR1 LGHDT and CDR2 YNNKEL (reference sequence). Trimming left V 6 bases short and J 0 bases short, with 16 bases between. The CDR3 is 16 amino acids. The DNA of the CDR3 is TGTGCCAGCAGTCCCGGGACTTTTACTAGCACAGATACGCAGTATTTT. It encodes CASSPGTFTSTDTQYF.

The sample holds a few counts of this clone. The chain combines TRBV19 with TRBJ1-1, with D hard to call. Trimming stripped 6 bases from V and 7 bases from J, with 21 bases between. Germline loops: CDR1 LNHDA, CDR2 SQIVND (reference sequence). The CDR3 has 15 residues. DNA of the CDR3: TGTGCCAGTAGCCTCGTTTCGGGTGGCCTTTATGAAGCTTTCTTT. Protein product: CASSLVSGGLYEAFF.

As to this clone: The same CDR3 can be traced to other DNA sequences in this sample. This chain links TRBV12-3 or TRBV12-4 with TRBJ2-1; 7 bases map to TRBD2. This CDR3 has 12 residues. V gave up 3 bases and J gave up 8 bases; unmatched junction bases: 1. The DNA of the CDR3 is TGTGCCAGCAGTTTGAGCGGGGATGAGCAGTTCTTC. The encoded protein is CASSLSGDEQFF.

This chain connects TRBV9 to TRBJ2-1; 11 nucleotides match TRBD2. From germline, CDR1 is SGDLS and CDR2 YYNGEE. V was pared by 1 base and J by 0 bases, with 12 bases of the junction left unmatched. The CDR3 consists of 20 residues. The chain's CDR3 is CASSVPDGGLAENSYNEQFF. As DNA, the CDR3 is TGTGCCAGCAGCGTACCTGATGGGGGACTAGCGGAAAACTCCTACAATGAGCAGTTCTTC.

The chain employs TRBV30 and TRBJ1-1, with D unresolved. This CDR3 has 10 amino acids. V was trimmed by 3 bases and J by 10 bases, leaving 9 bases between them. Germline V lookup: CDR1 GTSNPN, CDR2 SVGIG (reference sequence). The chain's CDR3 is CAWSDNLAFF. CDR3 bases: TGTGCCTGGAGCGACAATCTAGCTTTCTTT.

The chain has TRBV6-6 and TRBJ1-5, with TRBD1 matching 7 bases. The V segment lost 2 bases and the J segment 6 bases; nucleotides outside the gene matches: 4. This CDR3 is built from 14 residues. Germline CDR1 reads MNHNY; CDR2 reads SVGAGI (reference sequence). The DNA of the CDR3 is TGTGCCAGCAGTTACACAGGGGAAGGTCAGCCCCAGCATTTT. Translated: CASSYTGEGQPQHF.

The chain combines TRBV7-2 with TRBJ2-7; 7 nucleotides align to TRBD2. V dropped 3 bases and J dropped 4; count of bases not matched to a gene: 12. CDR1 SGHTA and CDR2 FQGNSA come from the germline V gene. There are 16 residues in the CDR3. CDR3 nucleotide sequence: TGTGCCAGCAGCTTTTTATTCCCCCTAGCGGCATACGAGCAGTACTTC. Protein sequence: CASSFLFPLAAYEQYF.

J is TRBJ2-5 and V is TRBV7-2; 12 bases align to TRBD2. The CDR3 contains 15 residues. CDR1 SGHTA and CDR2 FQGNSA come from the germline V gene. Trimming cost V 3 bases and J 5 bases; bases outside gene matches: 4. This chain's CDR3 is CASSFELAGGETQYF. The DNA of the CDR3 is TGTGCCAGCAGCTTCGAGCTAGCGGGAGGGGAGACCCAGTACTTC.

This clone showed up just once. The V and J genes are TRBV7-3 and TRBJ2-1; D might be TRBD2 (6 bases). The V end lost 1 base, the J end lost 6 bases, and 13 bases lay between the germline ends. In germline, CDR1 is SGHTA, CDR2 FQGTGA. The CDR3 is 15 amino acids. The CDR3 nucleotides read TGTGCCAGCAGCTTAATGGGCGTCGGGGGCAATGAGCAGTTCTTC. Its translation: CASSLMGVGGNEQFF.